This is a list of T cell receptor beta chains from one sample in a study of blood T cell repertoires in COVID-19. Assay: immunoSEQ multiplex PCR; the TCRdb copy retains only in-frame clones and omits some. The sample holds over 400,000 clones, over 75% seen once. The specimen sequenced was peripheral blood. Receptors were obtained from a human donor in a cohort sampled during active COVID-19. Each CDR3 is given with its conserved first and last residue. A D gene is named only where the DNA matches it firmly. Size is omitted from some rows. Given values are once, few, many or a class for expanded clones.

few	TRBV19	NA	TRBJ1-2	CASSIDFGGVNYGYTF	TGTGCCAGTAGTATAGATTTCGGGGGAGTAAACTATGGCTACACCTTC
NA	TRBV4-2	TRBD1	TRBJ1-2	CASSQTGDNYGYTF	TGTGCCAGCAGCCAAACAGGGGACAACTATGGCTACACCTTC
few	TRBV19	NA	TRBJ2-5	CASSLTRTVETQYF	TGTGCCAGTAGCCTGACTAGGACGGTTGAGACCCAGTACTTC
NA	TRBV7-6	NA	TRBJ1-3	CASSFQSGAGGSSGNTIYF	TGTGCCAGCAGCTTCCAGTCAGGGGCAGGAGGCAGTTCTGGAAACACCATATATTTT
NA	TRBV4-3	NA	TRBJ1-4	CASSQMTGLGEKLFF	TGCGCCAGCAGCCAGATGACAGGTCTGGGGGAAAAACTGTTTTTT
once	TRBV15	NA	TRBJ1-5	CATSRDPGNSQPQHF	TGTGCCACCAGCAGAGATCCGGGAAATTCTCAGCCCCAGCATTTT
NA	TRBV4-2	NA	TRBJ2-7	CASSQAPFSYEQYF	TGTGCCAGCAGCCAAGCCCCCTTCTCCTACGAGCAGTACTTC
NA	TRBV5-1	TRBD2	TRBJ2-7	CASSPGLAVLYEQYF	TGCGCCAGCAGCCCGGGACTAGCGGTACTCTACGAGCAGTACTTC
NA	TRBV28	TRBD1	TRBJ2-7	CASVLDRDYEQYF	TGTGCCAGCGTCTTAGACAGGGATTACGAGCAGTACTTC
NA	TRBV18	TRBD1	TRBJ2-3	CASSRATGTETDTQYF	TGTGCCAGCTCACGCGCGACAGGGACGGAAACAGATACGCAGTATTTT
NA	TRBV10-3	NA	TRBJ2-4	CAISERIGGETKNIQYF	TGTGCCATCAGTGAGCGGATTGGAGGCGAGACCAAAAACATTCAGTACTTC
NA	TRBV27	TRBD2	TRBJ2-5	CASSLSPAGGIETQYF	TGTGCCAGCAGTTTATCCCCAGCGGGAGGAATAGAGACCCAGTACTTC
NA	TRBV4-2	TRBD2	TRBJ2-1	CASSQPGTIDGSYNEQFF	TGTGCCAGCAGCCAGCCCGGGACTATCGATGGCTCCTACAATGAGCAGTTCTTC
NA	TRBV5-1	NA	TRBJ1-1	CASRGGESEAFF	TGCGCCAGTAGAGGGGGAGAATCCGAAGCTTTCTTT
NA	TRBV19	NA	TRBJ2-1	CASSIQVQTREPFF	TGTGCCAGTAGTATTCAGGTCCAAACTAGAGAACCGTTCTTC
NA	TRBV20-1	TRBD2	TRBJ2-3	CSASLLAGGSGTQYF	TGCAGTGCTAGTCTACTAGCGGGAGGGAGTGGAACGCAGTATTTT
NA	TRBV30	NA	TRBJ1-2	CAWRDGSRFIDGYTF	TGTGCCTGGAGAGATGGGAGCAGGTTTATCGATGGCTACACCTTC
NA	TRBV28	NA	TRBJ1-1	CASSFGQIMNTEAFF	TGTGCCAGCAGTTTCGGACAGATCATGAACACTGAAGCTTTCTTT
NA	TRBV5-6	NA	TRBJ1-6	CASRRTGSSYNSPLHF	TGTGCCAGCAGAAGAACCGGGAGCTCCTATAATTCACCCCTCCACTTT
NA	TRBV4-1	NA	TRBJ2-6	CASRLEPKYGSGANVLTF	TGCGCCAGCAGACTCGAGCCGAAGTATGGCTCTGGGGCCAACGTCCTGACTTTC
NA	TRBV7-9	NA	TRBJ1-1	CASSATGPPEAFF	TGTGCCAGCAGCGCAACAGGGCCCCCTGAAGCTTTCTTT
NA	TRBV7-2	TRBD2	TRBJ2-1	CASSYGLAVASQFF	TGTGCCAGCAGTTATGGACTAGCGGTCGCTTCACAGTTCTTC
NA	TRBV30	TRBD2	TRBJ2-7	CAWSVGLAGGEQYF	TGTGCCTGGAGTGTAGGGCTAGCGGGAGGCGAGCAGTACTTC
few	TRBV30	TRBD2	TRBJ2-1	CAWSRLAENYNEQFF	TGTGCCTGGAGTAGACTAGCGGAAAACTACAATGAGCAGTTCTTC
NA	TRBV5-1	TRBD1	TRBJ2-7	CASSKRTGDHSEQYF	TGCGCCAGCAGCAAAAGGACAGGAGATCACTCCGAGCAGTACTTC
NA	TRBV6-2/TRBV6-3	TRBD1	TRBJ2-1	CASSYLDRAYNEQFF	TGTGCCAGCAGTTATCTCGACAGGGCCTACAATGAGCAGTTCTTC
NA	TRBV9	NA	TRBJ1-1	CASSKTEMNTEAFF	TGTGCCAGCAGCAAGACAGAAATGAACACTGAAGCTTTCTTT
NA	TRBV30	NA	TRBJ1-2	CAWSYLGEGGYTF	TGTGCCTGGAGTTATTTAGGGGAGGGTGGCTACACCTTC
few	TRBV19	TRBD1	TRBJ2-3	CASSPGQGLSDTQYF	TGTGCCAGTAGTCCGGGACAGGGGCTATCAGATACGCAGTATTTT
NA	TRBV29-1	NA	TRBJ1-1	CSVSRGQNTEAFF	TGCAGCGTTTCCAGGGGCCAGAACACTGAAGCTTTCTTT
NA	TRBV27	NA	TRBJ2-6	CASSLHRVAGANVLTF	TGTGCCAGCAGTTTACACAGGGTAGCTGGGGCCAACGTCCTGACTTTC
NA	TRBV3-1/TRBV3-2	NA	TRBJ2-5	CASSQGRGETQYF	TGTGCCAGCAGCCAAGGTCGCGGGGAGACCCAGTACTTC
once	TRBV7-6	TRBD2	TRBJ2-3	CASSARTSGSSWDTQYF	TGTGCCAGCAGCGCGCGGACTAGCGGGAGTAGCTGGGATACGCAGTATTTT
NA	TRBV9	NA	TRBJ2-2	CASSVAFTGELFF	TGTGCCAGCAGCGTAGCATTCACCGGGGAGCTGTTTTTT
few	TRBV7-9	TRBD1	TRBJ1-2	CASSLDGGTGAAYGYTF	TGTGCCAGCAGCTTAGATGGGGGAACAGGGGCCGCTTATGGCTACACCTTC
few	TRBV5-1	TRBD1	TRBJ1-5	CASSPGTGNLPQHF	TGCGCCAGCAGCCCCGGGACAGGGAATTTGCCCCAGCATTTT
NA	TRBV6-2/TRBV6-3	NA	TRBJ2-2	CASSLPTGELFF	TGTGCCAGCAGTCTACCTACCGGGGAGCTGTTTTTT
few	TRBV5-1	TRBD2	TRBJ2-7	CASSRTGTSGKFHEQYF	TGCGCCAGCAGTCGCACCGGGACTAGCGGGAAGTTCCACGAGCAGTACTTC
NA	TRBV9	NA	TRBJ1-2	CASSVGGQNYGYTF	TGTGCCAGCAGCGTAGGAGGACAGAACTATGGCTACACCTTC
few	TRBV9	TRBD2	TRBJ2-1	CASSVGLAGGSEEQFF	TGTGCCAGCAGCGTCGGACTAGCGGGGGGCTCAGAGGAGCAGTTCTTC
NA	TRBV10-3	TRBD1	TRBJ1-1	CAISESLGGAGDTEAFF	TGTGCCATCAGTGAGTCGTTAGGGGGCGCCGGGGACACTGAAGCTTTCTTT
NA	TRBV24-1	TRBD1	TRBJ2-7	CATSDLIEGQGLYEQYF	TGTGCCACCAGTGATTTGATTGAGGGACAGGGCCTCTACGAGCAGTACTTC
few	TRBV4-1	TRBD2	TRBJ2-1	CASSQDSSSNLAGGNNEQFF	TGCGCCAGCAGCCAAGACTCGTCGAGTAATCTAGCGGGAGGAAACAATGAGCAGTTCTTC
NA	TRBV3-1/TRBV3-2	TRBD1	TRBJ1-4	CASSLRDSLNEKLFF	TGTGCCAGCAGCCTTCGGGACAGTTTGAATGAAAAACTGTTTTTT
NA	TRBV5-4	TRBD1	TRBJ2-7	CASSLGDRVLEQYF	TGTGCCAGCAGCTTAGGGGACAGGGTCCTGGAGCAGTACTTC
NA	TRBV6-2/TRBV6-3	NA	TRBJ2-7	CASSYLDPPYNEQYF	TGTGCCAGCAGTTACCTAGACCCCCCCTACAACGAGCAGTACTTC